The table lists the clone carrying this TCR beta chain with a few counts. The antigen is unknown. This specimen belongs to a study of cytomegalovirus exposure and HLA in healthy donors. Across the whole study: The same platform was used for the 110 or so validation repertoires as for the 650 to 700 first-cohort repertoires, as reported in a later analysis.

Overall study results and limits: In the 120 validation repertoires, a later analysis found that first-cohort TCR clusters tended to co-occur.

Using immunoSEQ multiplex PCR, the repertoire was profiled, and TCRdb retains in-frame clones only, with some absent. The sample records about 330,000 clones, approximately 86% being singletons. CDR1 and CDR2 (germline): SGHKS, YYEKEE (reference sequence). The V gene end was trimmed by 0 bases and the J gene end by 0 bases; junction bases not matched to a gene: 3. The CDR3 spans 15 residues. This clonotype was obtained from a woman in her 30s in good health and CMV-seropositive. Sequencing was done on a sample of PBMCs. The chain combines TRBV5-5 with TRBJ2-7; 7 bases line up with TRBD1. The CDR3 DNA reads TGTGCCAGCAGCTTGGAGACAGGGATCTCCTACGAGCAGTACTTC. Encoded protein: CASSLETGISYEQYF.